These 16 T cell receptor beta chains were sequenced from one sample in a study of molecular identifiers for immune sequencing clone quantification. TCRdb re-called the PCR reads through MiXCR, storing one row per CDR3 protein. This sample has about 500,000 distinct CDR3 sequences, with roughly 24% found just once. The sequenced material came from naive CD8+ T cells from blood, with Jurkat cell RNA spiked in. Subset noted: FACS-sorted CD8+CD4-CCR7+CD45RA+ naive T cells. The receptors were gathered from a human donor in good health. Some libraries in this study had Jurkat cell RNA spiked in.

Regarding this clonotype: A single base separates this from a much larger clone, so it may be a read error. The chain combines TRBV24-1 with TRBJ2-2; 7 nucleotides agree with TRBD1. The CDR3 has 15 amino acids. The germline CDR1 and CDR2 sequences are KGHDR and SFDVKD. CDR3 loop: CATSDRDRDTGVLFF. The CDR3 region has the DNA TGTGCCACCAGTGACCGGGACAGAGACACCGGGGTGCTGTTTTTT.

The chain has TRBV11-2 and TRBJ2-3; 9 nucleotides agree with TRBD2. The trim removed 5 bases at V and 0 bases at J, leaving 12 bases unmatched. The CDR3 spans 18 residues. CDR1 is SGHAT, CDR2 FQNNGV, per germline. CDR3 in amino acids: CASSVSGGSSSSTDTQYF. CDR3 nucleotide sequence: TGTGCCAGCAGCGTTAGCGGGGGTTCCTCTTCTAGCACAGATACGCAGTATTTT. Full variable domain (remainder filled in from reference TRBV11-2 and TRBJ2-3): EAGVAQSPRYKIIEKRQSVAFWCNPISGHATLYWYQQILGQGPKLLIQFQNNGVVDDSQLPKDRFSAERLKGVDSTLKIQPAKLEDSAVYLCASSVSGGSSSSTDTQYFGPGTRLTVL.

This clonotype occurred a few times. The chain is built from TRBV27 and TRBJ2-1; a weak D match, TRBD2 (7 bases). Trimming pared 2 bases from V and 3 bases from J, leaving 8 bases between. The germline V gene has CDR1 MNHEY and CDR2 SMNVEV (reference sequence). CDR3 size: 14 residues. CDR3 sequence: CASSLRGGYNEQFF. The CDR3 DNA follows: TGTGCCAGCAGTTTAAGGGGGGGCTACAATGAGCAGTTCTTC.

This clonotype was counted at least ten times. The V and J genes are TRBV5-1 and TRBJ1-3, with TRBD1 as a possible D gene (5 bases). The CDR3 has 15 residues. The germline V gene encodes CDR1 SGHRS and CDR2 YFSETQ. The germline V and J ends were trimmed by 3 bases and 4 bases, with 14 bases remaining between them. The CDR3 sequence: CASSWGTGAGNTIYF. The CDR3 nucleotides are TGCGCCAGCAGCTGGGGCACCGGAGCGGGAAACACCATATATTTT. Full variable domain (rest looked up from reference TRBV5-1 and TRBJ1-3): KAGVTQTPRYLIKTRGQQVTLSCSPISGHRSVSWYQQTPGQGLQFLFEYFSETQRNKGNFPGRFSGRQFSNSRSEMNVSTLELGDSALYLCASSWGTGAGNTIYFGEGSWLTVV.

There are a few counts of this clonotype. This chain joins TRBV21-1 and TRBJ1-1; the D call TRBD1 from the table was never checked on the DNA. TRBV21-1 is a documented pseudogene. This CDR3 comprises 16 residues. The CDR3 reads CASSPFPPRVRCEAFF. In nucleotides, the CDR3 is TGTGCCAGCAGCCCCTTTCCCCCGAGAGTGCGATGTGAAGCTTTCTTT.

As for this clonotype: A single base separates this from a much larger clone, so it may be a read error. This chain links TRBV6-2 or TRBV6-3 with TRBJ2-5; D remains unclear. This CDR3 spans 12 amino acids. The germline CDR1 and CDR2 sequences are MNHEY and SVGEGT. CDR3 nucleotide sequence: TGTGCCAGCAGTTGGGTCCAAGCGACCCAGTACTTC. Translating it yields CASSWVQATQYF.

This clonotype was recorded many times. This chain uses TRBV6-1 with TRBJ1-6; 9 bases map to TRBD1. This CDR3 spans 17 amino acids. Germline CDR1 reads MNHNS; CDR2 reads SASEGT. Trimming at V came to 5 bases and at J to 1 base, leaving 6 bases not matched to a gene. The chain's CDR3 is CASSPRQGVSYNSPLHF. CDR3 sequence (DNA): TGTGCCAGCAGTCCCAGACAGGGGGTTTCCTATAATTCACCCCTCCACTTT.

This clonotype was seen a few times. The chain joins TRBV27 to TRBJ2-3, with TRBD1 as a possible D gene (5 bases). Germline loops: CDR1 MNHEY, CDR2 SMNVEV (reference sequence). V lost 5 bases and J lost 5, with 17 bases in between. The CDR3 runs to 15 residues. CDR3: CASSKGAEWLDTQYF. Written as DNA, the CDR3 is TGTGCCAGCAGTAAAGGGGCAGAATGGTTAGATACGCAGTATTTT.

This clonotype was seen repeatedly, ten times or more. This rearrangement joins TRBV7-9 to TRBJ2-7; D call uncertain. Germline V lookup: CDR1 SEHNR, CDR2 FQNEAQ (reference sequence). This CDR3 spans 14 amino acids. Trimming left V 5 bases short and J 0 bases short, with 11 bases between. This CDR3 reads CASSAWDSSYEQYF. For the CDR3, the DNA is TGTGCCAGCAGCGCGTGGGATAGCTCCTACGAGCAGTACTTC.

The chain has TRBV20-1 and TRBJ1-1; weak D call: TRBD1 (6 bases). The CDR3 extends over 16 amino acids. V shed 0 bases and J shed 0 bases, with 14 bases lying between them. The germline V gene encodes CDR1 DFQATT and CDR2 SNEGSKA (reference sequence). In DNA form, the CDR3 reads TGCAGTGCTAGAGATCTACGGGACACGATGAACACTGAAGCTTTCTTT. Translating it yields CSARDLRDTMNTEAFF.

The chain joins TRBV30 to TRBJ1-2, with D uncertain. The V end was cut by 0 bases, the J end by 6 bases, with 5 bases between. The CDR3 has 11 amino acids. Germline V lookup: CDR1 GTSNPN, CDR2 SVGIG (reference sequence). For the CDR3, the DNA is TGTGCCTGGAGTGTCGGAGATGGCTACACCTTC. Its translation: CAWSVGDGYTF.

This clonotype was detected many times. V and J are TRBV9 and TRBJ1-3; no reliable D call. The length of the CDR3 is 16 residues. Germline assignment: CDR1 SGDLS and CDR2 YYNGEE. The ends were cut back, 0 bases at V and 4 bases at J, with 14 bases in the middle. The CDR3 spells CASSVDGSPSGNTIYF. Written as DNA, the CDR3 is TGTGCCAGCAGCGTAGATGGCTCACCATCGGGAAACACCATATATTTT. The full variable domain, completed using reference TRBV9 and TRBJ1-3, is DSGVTQTPKHLITATGQRVTLRCSPRSGDLSVYWYQQSLDQGLQFLIQYYNGEERAKGNILERFSAQQFPDLHSELNLSSLELGDSALYFCASSVDGSPSGNTIYFGEGSWLTVV.

This clonotype showed up just a few times. The chain carries TRBV3-1 and TRBJ2-2, with 12 bases fitting TRBD2. Germline loops: CDR1 LGHDT, CDR2 YNNKEL (reference sequence). The CDR3 sequence is 18 residues long. Losses at the gene ends were 4 bases for V and 4 bases for J; bases not matched to a gene: 10. The CDR3: CASSLLGLAGPSTGELFF. For the CDR3, the DNA is TGTGCCAGCAGCCTTCTCGGACTAGCGGGACCGAGCACCGGGGAGCTGTTTTTT.

Ten or more counts support this clonotype. This CDR3 is CASSPTSASTDTQYF. The CDR3 coding sequence is TGTGCCAGCAGTCCGACTAGCGCCAGCACAGATACGCAGTATTTT. This rearrangement joins TRBV4-2 to TRBJ2-3, with 8 bases fitting TRBD2. The trim removed 6 bases at V and 0 bases at J, leaving 5 bases unmatched. There are 15 residues in the CDR3. Germline V gene lookup returns CDR1 LGHNA and CDR2 YNFKEQ.

Ten or more counts support this clonotype. The chain joins TRBV6-6 to TRBJ1-5; weak D call: TRBD1 (6 bases). The germline CDR1 and CDR2 sequences are MNHNY and SVGAGI (reference sequence). Deletions cut 6 bases from V and 4 bases from J, with 19 bases between. The CDR3 length is 16 residues. CDR3 protein: CASSPLQGGGNQPQHF. Written as DNA, the CDR3 is TGTGCCAGCAGCCCTCTACAGGGAGGGGGGAATCAGCCCCAGCATTTT.

As for this clonotype: A much larger clone lies a single base off, so this may be a read error. The DNA of the CDR3 is TGCAGCGTTACGACAGGTTATAACACTGAAGCTCTCTTT. Its protein is CSVTTGYNTEALF. The genes are TRBV29-1 and TRBJ1-1; TRBD1 might be the D (6 bases). The CDR3 totals 13 residues. CDR1 and CDR2 from the germline V gene are SQVTM and ANQGSEA.